The 10 T cell receptor beta chains presented below share a single source sample, sequenced in a study of identical twins. Using its own MiXCR run on the 5' RACE reads, TCRdb lists one record per CDR3 protein. Of around 960,000 distinct CDR3 sequences in the sample, around an eighth were seen once. The data were also submitted as part of a second study, on yellow fever vaccine responses in identical twins.

Specimen: PBMCs. Receptors originate from a woman younger than 35 in good health.

This clonotype was seen at least ten times. The rearrangement joins TRBV6-6 to TRBJ1-5; 8 bases are a match to TRBD1. The CDR3 loop spans 13 amino acids. Germline V gene data show CDR1 as MNHNY and CDR2 as SVGAGI (reference sequence). The V and J ends lost 8 bases and 6 bases, in that order; junction bases with no gene match: 6. The CDR3 nucleotides are TGTGCCAGCGTTGACAGGGGAGGTCAGCCCCAGCATTTT. This encodes CASVDRGGQPQHF.

This clonotype was recorded at least ten times. This chain joins TRBV2 and TRBJ2-1; a weak D match, TRBD1 (5 bases). V was trimmed by 0 bases and J by 5 bases, leaving 8 bases between them. The CDR3 has 14 residues. Looked up from germline, CDR1 is SNHLY and CDR2 is FYNNEI. The CDR3, as DNA: TGTGCCAGCAGTGAAGCGCGCAGGGACAATGAGCAGTTCTTC. This encodes CASSEARRDNEQFF.

This clonotype has at least ten counts. The CDR3 sequence is CASSTPGLARYNEQFF. Here the CDR3 DNA reads TGTGCCAGCAGTACCCCGGGACTAGCGCGTTACAATGAGCAGTTCTTC. The chain employs TRBV12-3 or TRBV12-4 and TRBJ2-1, with 10 nucleotides matching TRBD2. This CDR3 is built from 16 residues. The junction had 8 bases not matched to a gene; V was cut back by 5 bases and J by 4 bases.

Points on this clonotype: One end of the junction varies from germline; a read error may be responsible. The V call is TRBV18, the J call TRBJ2-6, with TRBD1 matching 12 bases. Germline assignment: CDR1 KGHSH and CDR2 LQKENI. The CDR3 runs to 20 residues. DNA for the CDR3: TGTGCCAGCTCACCAGCCCCCGGGACAGGGGGCCCTTCTGTGGCCAACGTCCTGACTTTC. It yields the protein CASSPAPGTGGPSVANVLTF.

This clonotype occurred a few times. The chain joins TRBV6-1 to TRBJ1-1; D remains unclear. V was pared by 9 bases and J by 4 bases, with 18 bases between. This CDR3 is built from 14 residues. Germline V gene data show CDR1 as MNHNS and CDR2 as SASEGT. The CDR3 loop reads CASYTRGGSTEAFF. CDR3 nucleotides: TGTGCCAGTTATACCCGAGGAGGGAGCACTGAAGCTTTCTTT.

This chain joins TRBV24-1 and TRBJ2-1; tentative D call: TRBD1 (5 bases). V was clipped by 7 bases and J by 8 bases, with 14 bases between them. The CDR3 loop spans 13 amino acids. Germline loops: CDR1 KGHDR, CDR2 SFDVKD. The CDR3 loop is CATSTGVSYEQFF. The CDR3 DNA is TGTGCCACCAGCACAGGTGTTAGCTATGAGCAGTTCTTC.

This clonotype was detected many times. The chain combines TRBV15 with TRBJ2-1; 10 bases map to TRBD2. Germline values: CDR1 LNHNV, CDR2 YYDKDF (reference sequence). J gave up 10 bases and V 0 bases, and 9 bases lay outside the gene matches. The CDR3 has 16 amino acids. CDR3 DNA sequence: TGTGCCACCAGCAGAGATTCGGAACTAGCGGGATCAGAGCAGTTCTTC. It is translated as CATSRDSELAGSEQFF.

This clonotype has just a few counts. This chain uses TRBV20-1 with TRBJ2-3; D is undetermined. The germline CDR1 and CDR2 sequences are DFQATT and SNEGSKA (reference sequence). Trimming took 3 bases from V and 2 from J, leaving 15 bases between them. The CDR3 loop spans 15 amino acids. CDR3 DNA: TGCAGTGCTAGCTTTGGACCGCGCTACACAGATACGCAGTATTTT. This sequence encodes CSASFGPRYTDTQYF.

V and J are TRBV7-3 and TRBJ2-1, with TRBD2 matching over 7 bases. Germline CDR1 and CDR2: SGHTA and FQGTGA. The trim removed 5 bases at V and 6 bases at J, leaving 4 bases unmatched. The CDR3 is 13 residues long. CDR3 sequence reads: CASSATSSNEQFF. The CDR3 DNA is TGTGCCAGCAGCGCGACTAGCAGCAATGAGCAGTTCTTC.

V is TRBV20-1 and J is TRBJ2-1; 11 bases align to TRBD2. V was clipped by 3 bases and J by 9 bases; unmatched bases: 13. CDR3 length: 16 residues. Germline values: CDR1 DFQATT, CDR2 SNEGSKA (reference sequence). The CDR3 DNA is TGCAGTGCTAGGCCTATTAGCGGGAGGGGTAGGGGTGAGCAGTTCTTC. Encoded protein: CSARPISGRGRGEQFF.